The clone carrying this T cell receptor beta chain was detected many times. The antigen remains unidentified. These data come from a study of T cells in Graves' hyperthyroidism and ophthalmopathy. Study conclusions and caveats: Most thyroid clonotypes expanded above 0.001 appeared in blood too.

TCR beta CDR3 regions were amplified from RNA. The study used the HTBI primer set for a first-round RT-PCR of the TCR CDR3. MiXCR, applied by TCRdb to the multiplex PCR reads, yields one record per CDR3 protein. The sample contains fewer than 350,000 distinct CDR3 sequences, over 15% of which appear only once. Aged 18 to 65, the patients had hyperthyroidism that was newly diagnosed and had lasted under 2 months. Not enrolled were patients with uncontrolled infection, other autoimmune disease, pregnancy or lactation. Diagnoses were made from clinical symptoms, serum measures (thyroxine and TRAb), thyroid ultrasound and orbital computed tomography. This CDR3 comprises 15 residues. V shed 4 bases and J 1 base; nucleotides not matched to a gene: 8. Germline CDR1 and CDR2: GTSNPN and SVGIG (reference sequence).

The sequenced sample consisted of blood. The chain recombines TRBV30 with TRBJ2-7; TRBD1 matches at 9 bases. This receptor was obtained from a woman aged 45-65 years with Graves' hyperthyroidism. The CDR3: CAWIRDREASYEQYF. The CDR3 DNA follows: TGTGCCTGGATACGGGACAGGGAGGCATCCTACGAGCAGTACTTC.